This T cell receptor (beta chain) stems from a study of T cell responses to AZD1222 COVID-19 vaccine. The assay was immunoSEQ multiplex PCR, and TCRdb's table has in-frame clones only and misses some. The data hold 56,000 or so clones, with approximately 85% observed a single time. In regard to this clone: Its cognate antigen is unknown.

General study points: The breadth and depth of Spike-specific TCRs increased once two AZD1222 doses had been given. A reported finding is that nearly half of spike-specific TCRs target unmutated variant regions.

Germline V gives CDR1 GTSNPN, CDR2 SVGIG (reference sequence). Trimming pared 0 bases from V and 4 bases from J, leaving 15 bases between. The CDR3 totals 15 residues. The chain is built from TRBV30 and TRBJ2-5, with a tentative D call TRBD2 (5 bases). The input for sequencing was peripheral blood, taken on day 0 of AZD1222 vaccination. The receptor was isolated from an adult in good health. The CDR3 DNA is TGTGCCTGGAGTGTACGAACGGGAAGTGGAGAGACCCAGTACTTC. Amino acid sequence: CAWSVRTGSGETQYF.